The rows below give T cell receptor beta chains drawn from one sample of a study of OX40 agonist ivuxolimab in advanced cancers. Here immunoSEQ multiplex PCR was the method, and the copy in TCRdb shows in-frame clones only, minus some. This sample has about 69,000 clones, with roughly nine tenths found just once. Sequencing was performed on CD4+ or CD8+ T cells sorted from blood, taken in a trial of the OX40 agonist ivuxolimab. The origin of the receptors is an adult with an advanced solid tumor such as melanoma, head and neck, liver or kidney cancer. CDR3s include the opening cysteine and the closing phenylalanine or tryptophan. D genes are given only for firm matches. A clone size is listed for some rows: how often the clone was seen (once, few, many), or a class if it is expanded.

V gene	clone size	J gene	D gene	CDR3 DNA	CDR3 protein
TRBV7-2	-	TRBJ2-3	TRBD2	TGTGCCAGCAGCATTGTCTCCGGGAGGGCCGGGGATACGCAGTATTTT	CASSIVSGRAGDTQYF
TRBV30	-	TRBJ1-1	TRBD1	TGTGCCTGGACGGGACAGGTAATGAACACTGAAGCTTTCTTT	CAWTGQVMNTEAFF
TRBV5-5	-	TRBJ1-1	TRBD1	TGTGCCAGCAGCCCGGGACAGACCCACCAGAACACTGAAGCTTTCTTT	CASSPGQTHQNTEAFF
TRBV2	once	TRBJ2-1	-	TGTGCCAGCACTCGATCCCCCCAGGTTGAGCAGTTCTTC	CASTRSPQVEQFF
TRBV28	-	TRBJ2-3	-	TGTGCCAGCAGTTCCCCTGGGGATACGCAGTATTTT	CASSSPGDTQYF
TRBV23-1	once	TRBJ2-7	-	TGCGCCAGCAGTCACGCGACAGACCCGTCCTACGAGCAGTACTTC	CASSHATDPSYEQYF
TRBV7-8	few	TRBJ1-1	-	TGTGCCAGCAGCTCGAGGGGCCCTGAAGCTTTCTTT	CASSSRGPEAFF
TRBV7-3	once	TRBJ2-1	-	TGTGCCAGCAGCGCCTCGGGAAGGGAGCAGTTCTTC	CASSASGREQFF
TRBV5-1	-	TRBJ1-1	-	TGCGCCAGCAGTAAGGGGGGCCCTAACACTGAAGCTTTCTTT	CASSKGGPNTEAFF
TRBV30	-	TRBJ2-3	TRBD1	TGTGCCTGGACCCGCCGGTCGGGACAGGGAGCCGCAGATACGCAGTATTTT	CAWTRRSGQGAADTQYF
TRBV5-1	-	TRBJ2-3	-	TGCGCCAGCAACAGGGACTGGGGGACCACAGATACGCAGTATTTT	CASNRDWGTTDTQYF